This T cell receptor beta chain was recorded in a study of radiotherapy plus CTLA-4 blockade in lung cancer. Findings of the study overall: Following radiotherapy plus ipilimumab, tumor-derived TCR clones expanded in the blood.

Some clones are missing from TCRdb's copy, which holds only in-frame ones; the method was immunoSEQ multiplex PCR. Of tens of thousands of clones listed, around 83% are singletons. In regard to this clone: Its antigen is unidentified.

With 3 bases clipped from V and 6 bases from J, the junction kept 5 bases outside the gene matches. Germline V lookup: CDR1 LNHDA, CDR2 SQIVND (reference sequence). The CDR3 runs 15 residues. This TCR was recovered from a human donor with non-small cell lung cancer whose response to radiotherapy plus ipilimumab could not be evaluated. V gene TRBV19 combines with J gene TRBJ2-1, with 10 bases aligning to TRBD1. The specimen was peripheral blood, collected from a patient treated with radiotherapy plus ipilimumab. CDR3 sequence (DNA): TGTGCCAGTAGTATTCGCGGACAGGGGGTCAATGAGCAGTTCTTC. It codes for CASSIRGQGVNEQFF.